These 17 T cell receptor beta chains were sequenced from one sample in a study of CD8 T cells in ankylosing spondylitis. For these receptors, no antigen is known. One entry per CDR3 protein results from TCRdb running MiXCR on the 5' RACE reads. The sample has 500,000 to 550,000 distinct CDR3 sequences; approximately 12% are singletons. Study results and caveats: Apparently characteristic of ankylosing spondylitis blood was a TCR beta motif (fewer than ten highly homologous variants).

Specimen: blood, either unsorted or a sorted T cell fraction (not recorded which). The receptors here all came from a male donor with ankylosing spondylitis.

This clonotype was seen more than once but under ten times. The chain couples TRBV20-1 to TRBJ2-5; 7 bases fit TRBD2. The junction had 3 bases not matched to a gene; V was cut back by 0 bases and J by 2 bases. This CDR3 is built from 14 residues. CDR1 DFQATT and CDR2 SNEGSKA come from the germline V gene (reference sequence). The CDR3 nucleotides are TGCAGTGCTAGAGAAGCGGGAACTCAAGAGACCCAGTACTTC. It codes for CSAREAGTQETQYF.

The genes are TRBV10-3 and TRBJ2-2; possible D gene TRBD2, 5 bases. Per the germline V gene, CDR1 is ENHRY and CDR2 is SYGVKD. The CDR3 is 17 amino acids. V was trimmed by 0 bases and J by 1 base, leaving 12 bases between them. CDR3 DNA: TGTGCCATCAGTGAGTCAGTAGCGATTCTGAACACCGGGGAGCTGTTTTTT. It encodes CAISESVAILNTGELFF.

This clonotype was seen only a few times. The CDR3 protein is CASSQQSGRGRDTQYF. DNA for the CDR3: TGTGCCAGCAGCCAGCAAAGCGGGAGGGGAAGAGATACGCAGTATTTT. This chain links TRBV4-2 with TRBJ2-3; 10 nucleotides match TRBD2. CDR1 is LGHNA, CDR2 YNFKEQ, per germline. The CDR3 has 16 residues. The junction had 8 bases not matched to a gene; V was cut back by 3 bases and J by 5 bases.

The chain is built from TRBV5-1 and TRBJ2-1, with TRBD2 identical over 7 bases. V lost 1 base and J lost 4; bases outside the gene matches: 11. Looked up from germline, CDR1 is SGHRS and CDR2 is YFSETQ. The CDR3 runs 17 residues. The CDR3 here is CASSLNRAGVVYNEQFF. The CDR3, as DNA: TGCGCCAGCAGCTTGAACCGTGCGGGAGTAGTGTACAATGAGCAGTTCTTC.

This clonotype was detected a few times. The rearrangement links TRBV11-1 to TRBJ2-2; TRBD1 matches at 7 bases. In germline, CDR1 is SGHAT, CDR2 FQDESV (reference sequence). V shed 6 bases and J 0 bases; nucleotides not matched to a gene: 13. The length of the CDR3 is 18 residues. CDR3 sequence: CASSGRGWGQTNTGELFF. CDR3 nucleotide sequence: TGTGCCAGCAGTGGTCGGGGCTGGGGACAGACGAACACCGGGGAGCTGTTTTTT.

The V gene is TRBV24-1, the J gene TRBJ2-1, with 11 bases identical to TRBD1. The CDR3 totals 19 residues. Germline V gives CDR1 KGHDR, CDR2 SFDVKD. V lost 3 bases and J lost 3; bases outside the gene matches: 12. The CDR3 spells CATSDINAGTGGLYNEQFF. The DNA of the CDR3 is TGTGCCACCAGTGATATTAATGCCGGGACAGGGGGACTCTACAATGAGCAGTTCTTC.

This clonotype was counted at least ten times. In nucleotides, the CDR3 is TGCGCCAGCAGCTTGGGCGAAAGGGACACTGAAGCTTTCTTT. Residues: CASSLGERDTEAFF. J is TRBJ1-1 and V is TRBV5-1; D is ambiguous. V was clipped by 0 bases and J by 3 bases, with 9 bases between them. This CDR3 spans 14 amino acids. Germline V lookup: CDR1 SGHRS, CDR2 YFSETQ. The variable domain in full, completed from reference TRBV5-1 and TRBJ1-1, reads KAGVTQTPRYLIKTRGQQVTLSCSPISGHRSVSWYQQTPGQGLQFLFEYFSETQRNKGNFPGRFSGRQFSNSRSEMNVSTLELGDSALYLCASSLGERDTEAFFGQGTRLTVV.

This clonotype was found a few times. The chain couples TRBV3-1 to TRBJ2-7; a weak D match, TRBD2 (5 bases). Germline CDR1 reads LGHDT; CDR2 reads YNNKEL (reference sequence). This CDR3 comprises 17 residues. The ends were cut back, 1 base at V and 2 bases at J, with 18 bases in the middle. CDR3 amino acids: CASSQGFPLANPYEQYV. As DNA, the CDR3 is TGTGCCAGCAGCCAAGGCTTTCCGCTAGCAAATCCCTACGAGCAGTACGTC.

The table lists this clonotype with a few counts. The CDR3: CASSLDLGLAGSPRETQYF. The CDR3 DNA reads TGTGCCAGCAGCTTAGATCTGGGACTAGCGGGGTCCCCCCGGGAGACCCAGTACTTC. The chain recombines TRBV11-2 with TRBJ2-5; 13 positions agree with TRBD2. The CDR3 has 19 amino acids. Germline CDR1 SGHAT, CDR2 FQNNGV. V lost 0 bases, J lost 5 bases, and 12 bases stayed unmatched.

The CDR3 nucleotides are TGTGCCAGCAGCCTCAGCTCCCAGGGAAACACCGGGGAGCTGTTTTTT. Translating it yields CASSLSSQGNTGELFF. The chain uses TRBV7-8 and TRBJ2-2; TRBD1 is a possible D gene (5 bases). Germline V lookup: CDR1 SGHVS, CDR2 FQNEAQ. Trimming pared 5 bases from V and 2 bases from J, leaving 15 bases between. The CDR3 has 16 amino acids.

In its sample, this clonotype was seen many times. The V call is TRBV24-1, the J call TRBJ2-1, with 10 bases that match TRBD2. J lost 8 bases, V lost 3 bases, and 12 bases had no gene match. Looked up from germline, CDR1 is KGHDR and CDR2 is SFDVKD. The CDR3 is 17 amino acids. CDR3 in DNA: TGTGCCACCAGTGATGCCGGGACTAGCGTCGGTCGGTATGAGCAGTTCTTC. Its translation is CATSDAGTSVGRYEQFF.

This clonotype was found a few times. The V gene is TRBV3-1, the J gene TRBJ2-1; possible D gene TRBD2, 6 bases. CDR3 length: 16 residues. V shed 0 bases and J shed 4 bases, with 13 bases lying between them. Germline CDR1 reads LGHDT; CDR2 reads YNNKEL (reference sequence). CDR3 sequence reads: CASSQDTASAYNEQFF. CDR3 coding DNA: TGTGCCAGCAGCCAAGATACGGCTAGCGCTTACAATGAGCAGTTCTTC.

This clonotype came up a few times. V usage is TRBV24-1 and J usage is TRBJ1-1; D is possibly TRBD1 (5 bases). V lost 4 bases and J lost 11, with 10 bases in between. Germline CDR1 KGHDR, CDR2 SFDVKD. The CDR3 extends over 11 amino acids. CDR3 coding DNA: TGTGCCACCAGTGAGGGGCCCGACGCTTTCTTT. This gives the protein CATSEGPDAFF.

This clonotype has a count of ten or more. The chain carries TRBV5-5 and TRBJ2-7; TRBD1 matches at 7 bases. Germline CDR1 SGHKS, CDR2 YYEKEE (reference sequence). V lost 3 bases, J lost 4 bases, and 10 bases stayed unmatched. The CDR3 contains 15 residues. CDR3 sequence (DNA): TGTGCCAGCAGCTCGGCGGGCGTACAGGGGTACGAGCAGTACTTC. Protein sequence: CASSSAGVQGYEQYF. Supplemented by reference TRBV5-5 and TRBJ2-7, the full variable domain reads DAGVTQSPTHLIKTRGQQVTLRCSPISGHKSVSWYQQVLGQGPQFIFQYYEKEERGRGNFPDRFSARQFPNYSSELNVNALLLGDSALYLCASSSAGVQGYEQYFGPGTRLTVT.

J is TRBJ2-7 and V is TRBV20-1; D remains unclear. The CDR3 totals 11 residues. Trimming took off 3 bases at V and 4 bases at J, with 7 bases between the two ends. Germline values: CDR1 DFQATT, CDR2 SNEGSKA (reference sequence). CDR3 DNA sequence: TGCAGTGCTAGTATCGTATACGAGCAGTACTTC. Protein: CSASIVYEQYF.

This clonotype has more than one count but fewer than ten. This sequence joins TRBV29-1 and TRBJ1-2; TRBD1 might be the D (6 bases). This CDR3 is 12 amino acids long. The V end lost 2 bases, the J end lost 6 bases, and 10 bases lay between the germline ends. CDR1 and CDR2 (germline): SQVTM, ANQGSEA. CDR3 nucleotide sequence: TGCAGCGTTGAATGGGGGCGGGATGGCTACACCTTC. The encoded protein is CSVEWGRDGYTF.

This clonotype turned up a few times. The chain links TRBV10-3 to TRBJ2-5; 14 bases map to TRBD2. This CDR3 has 16 residues. From germline, CDR1 is ENHRY and CDR2 SYGVKD. V was clipped by 5 bases and J by 5 bases; unmatched bases: 7. The CDR3 bases are TGTGCCATCAGTAGACTAGCGGGAGGGCCGTCGGAGACCCAGTACTTC. Protein sequence: CAISRLAGGPSETQYF.